This TCR beta chain was captured in a study of T cell repertoires in cytomegalovirus infection. Study as a whole: Both CMV infection and a matching HLA type were indicated by public TCR beta signatures.

From the reads, TCRdb called clonotypes with MiXCR, one entry per CDR3 protein. The sample contains around 360,000 distinct CDR3 sequences, around a third of which appear only once. This clonotype was found a few times. Antigen unknown. The CDR3 runs to 16 residues. Germline-derived CDR1 and CDR2 are SGHDN and FVKESK. V lost 4 bases and J lost 0, with 14 bases in between. The sample in question was cultured PBMCs, obtained from culture after CMV antigen stimulation. The chain couples TRBV14 to TRBJ2-3; the D is unclear. This receptor was taken from a human donor in good health (CMV status not recorded). Some clones in this sample may be carry-over from other donors' samples. The chain's CDR3 is CASSPLSEPSTDTQYF. The DNA for the CDR3 is TGTGCCAGCAGCCCACTGAGTGAACCTAGCACAGATACGCAGTATTTT. Full variable domain (rest looked up from reference TRBV14 and TRBJ2-3): EAGVTQFPSHSVIEKGQTVTLRCDPISGHDNLYWYRRVMGKEIKFLLHFVKESKQDESGMPNNRFLAERTGGTYSTLKVQPAELEDSGVYFCASSPLSEPSTDTQYFGPGTRLTVL.